The present T cell receptor (beta chain) was sequenced within a study of T cells in Graves' hyperthyroidism and ophthalmopathy. Fresh 10 ml peripheral blood yielded PBMCs. Study-level points and caveats: Blood also showed most of the thyroid clonotypes that were expanded above 0.001. Ophthalmopathy, as predicted by the model, came a median approximately 6.5 months after the prediction.

Ten or more counts support this clonotype. Its antigen remains unknown. TCR beta CDR3 regions were amplified from RNA. With the HTBI primer set, the TCR CDR3 went through a first round of RT-PCR. TCRdb reanalysed the multiplex PCR reads using MiXCR and keeps one entry per CDR3 protein. The sample has nearly 600,000 distinct CDR3 sequences; 14% are singletons. Germline-derived CDR1 and CDR2 are DFQATT and SNEGSKA (reference sequence). Trimming took off 2 bases at V and 2 bases at J, with 14 bases between the two ends. The CDR3 consists of 15 residues. The chain combines TRBV20-1 with TRBJ2-3; D perhaps matches TRBD2 (6 bases). This TCR was recovered from a woman under 30 with Graves' ophthalmopathy. Sequenced material: blood. CDR3 DNA sequence: TGCAGTGCTAGATCCACTAGGACTAACACAGATACGCAGTATTTT. Amino acids: CSARSTRTNTDTQYF.